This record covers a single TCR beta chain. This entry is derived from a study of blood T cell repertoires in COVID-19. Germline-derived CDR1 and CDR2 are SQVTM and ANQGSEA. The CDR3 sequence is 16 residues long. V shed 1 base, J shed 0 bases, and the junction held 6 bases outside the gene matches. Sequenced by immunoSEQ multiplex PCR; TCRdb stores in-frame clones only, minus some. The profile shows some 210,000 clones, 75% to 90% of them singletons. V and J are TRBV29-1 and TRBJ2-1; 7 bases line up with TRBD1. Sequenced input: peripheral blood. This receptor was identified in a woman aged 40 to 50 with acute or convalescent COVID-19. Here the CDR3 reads CSVEGWGQSSYNEQFF. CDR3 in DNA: TGCAGCGTTGAAGGGTGGGGACAGAGCTCCTACAATGAGCAGTTCTTC.